This T cell receptor (beta chain) was identified in a study of T cells after yellow fever vaccination. Study at large: Fractions of limited cellularity were prepared by means of SMART-Seq v4 Ultra Low Input. Whole-study findings and limits: Peaking faster, on day 5 versus 15, the secondary response was nonetheless weaker.

This clonotype was counted only a few times. The target antigen is unknown. Germline assignment: CDR1 SGHTA and CDR2 FQGNSA. Trimming removed 6 bases from V and 0 bases from J, with 11 bases in between. This CDR3 has 15 amino acids. For TCR, cDNA came from 5'RACE template switching, which added a universal primer site and UMIs. Via MiXCR, TCRdb re-called the 5' RACE reads, giving one row per CDR3 protein. The sample includes about 310,000 distinct CDR3 sequences, around 4% of them seen just once. This chain joins TRBV7-2 and TRBJ2-2; D call uncertain. This specimen consisted of PBMCs, obtained on the day of the yellow fever booster vaccination. This sequence originates from a man younger than 35 who received the YFV17D yellow fever vaccine. CDR3 coding DNA: TGTGCCAGCAGACGGGTACTGTCGAACACCGGGGAGCTGTTTTTT. Residues: CASRRVLSNTGELFF.